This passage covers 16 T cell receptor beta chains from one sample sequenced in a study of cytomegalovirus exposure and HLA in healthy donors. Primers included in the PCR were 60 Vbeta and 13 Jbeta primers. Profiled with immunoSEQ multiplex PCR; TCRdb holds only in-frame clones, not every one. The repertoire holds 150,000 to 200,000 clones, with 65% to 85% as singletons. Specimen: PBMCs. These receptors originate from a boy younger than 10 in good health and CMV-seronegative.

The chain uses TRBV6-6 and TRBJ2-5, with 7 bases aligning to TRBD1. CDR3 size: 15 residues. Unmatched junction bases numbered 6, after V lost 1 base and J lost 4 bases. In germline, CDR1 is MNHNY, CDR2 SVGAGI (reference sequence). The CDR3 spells CASSYLQGTGETQYF. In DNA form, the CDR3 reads TGTGCCAGCAGTTACTTACAGGGGACGGGAGAGACCCAGTACTTC.

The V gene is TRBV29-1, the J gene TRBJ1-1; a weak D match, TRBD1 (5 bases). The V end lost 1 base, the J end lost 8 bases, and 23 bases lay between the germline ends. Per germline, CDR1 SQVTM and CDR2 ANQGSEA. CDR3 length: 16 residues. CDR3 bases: TGCAGCGTTGAAGGGCTTTCCATGCGGGGGGGAGGGGAAGCTTTCTTT. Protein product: CSVEGLSMRGGGEAFF.

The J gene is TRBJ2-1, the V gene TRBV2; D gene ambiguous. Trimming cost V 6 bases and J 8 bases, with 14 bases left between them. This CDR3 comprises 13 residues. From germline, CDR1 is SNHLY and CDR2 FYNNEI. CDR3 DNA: TGTGCCAGCAGGGCAGGTTTGTGGCATGAGCAGTTCTTC. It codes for CASRAGLWHEQFF.

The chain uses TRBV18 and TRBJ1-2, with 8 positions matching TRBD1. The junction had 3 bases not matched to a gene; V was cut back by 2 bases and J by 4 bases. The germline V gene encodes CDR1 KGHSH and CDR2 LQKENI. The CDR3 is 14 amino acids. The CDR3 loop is CASSPGQGGYGYTF. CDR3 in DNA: TGTGCCAGCTCACCAGGACAGGGCGGCTATGGCTACACCTTC.

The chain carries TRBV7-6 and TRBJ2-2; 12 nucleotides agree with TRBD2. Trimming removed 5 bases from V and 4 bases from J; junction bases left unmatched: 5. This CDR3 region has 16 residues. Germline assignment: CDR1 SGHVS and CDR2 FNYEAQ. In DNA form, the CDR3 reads TGTGCCAGCAGCACACTAGCGGGGGGTTCCACCGGGGAGCTGTTTTTT. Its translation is CASSTLAGGSTGELFF.

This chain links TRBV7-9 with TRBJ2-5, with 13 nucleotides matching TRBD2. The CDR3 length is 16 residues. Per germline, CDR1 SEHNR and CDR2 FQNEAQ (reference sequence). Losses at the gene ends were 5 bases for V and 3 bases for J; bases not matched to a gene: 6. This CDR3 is CASSLTSGGPKETQYF. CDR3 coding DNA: TGTGCCAGCAGCCTGACTAGCGGGGGGCCGAAAGAGACCCAGTACTTC.

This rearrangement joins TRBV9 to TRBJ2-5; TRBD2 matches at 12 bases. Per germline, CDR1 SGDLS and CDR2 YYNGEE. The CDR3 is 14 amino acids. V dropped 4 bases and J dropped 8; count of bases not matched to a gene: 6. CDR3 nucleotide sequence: TGTGCCAGCAGCCATCGGACTAGCGGGGATACCCAGTACTTC. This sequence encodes CASSHRTSGDTQYF. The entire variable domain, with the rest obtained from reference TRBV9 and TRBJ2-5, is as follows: DSGVTQTPKHLITATGQRVTLRCSPRSGDLSVYWYQQSLDQGLQFLIQYYNGEERAKGNILERFSAQQFPDLHSELNLSSLELGDSALYFCASSHRTSGDTQYFGPGTRLLVL.

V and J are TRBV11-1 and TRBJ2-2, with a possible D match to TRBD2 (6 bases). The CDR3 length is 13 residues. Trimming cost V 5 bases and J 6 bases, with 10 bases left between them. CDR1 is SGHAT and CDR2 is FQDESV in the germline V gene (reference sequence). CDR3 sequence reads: CASSPRESGELFF. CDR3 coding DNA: TGTGCCAGCAGCCCCCGGGAGTCCGGGGAGCTGTTTTTT. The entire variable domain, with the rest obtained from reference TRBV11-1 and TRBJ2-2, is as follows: EAEVAQSPRYKITEKSQAVAFWCDPISGHATLYWYRQILGQGPELLVQFQDESVVDDSQLPKDRFSAERLKGVDSTLKIQPAELGDSAMYLCASSPRESGELFFGEGSRLTVL.

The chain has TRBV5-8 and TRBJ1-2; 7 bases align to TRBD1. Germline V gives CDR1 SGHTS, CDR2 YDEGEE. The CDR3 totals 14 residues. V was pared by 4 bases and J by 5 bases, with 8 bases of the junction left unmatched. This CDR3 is CASSQGGRDYGYTF. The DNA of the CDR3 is TGTGCCAGCAGCCAGGGGGGTCGCGATTATGGCTACACCTTC.

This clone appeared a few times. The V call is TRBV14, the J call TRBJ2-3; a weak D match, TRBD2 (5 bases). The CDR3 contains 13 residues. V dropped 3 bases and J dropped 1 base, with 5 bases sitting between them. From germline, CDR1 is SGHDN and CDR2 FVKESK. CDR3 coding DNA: TGTGCCAGCAGCCAGCGGGGCACAGATACGCAGTATTTT. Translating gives CASSQRGTDTQYF.

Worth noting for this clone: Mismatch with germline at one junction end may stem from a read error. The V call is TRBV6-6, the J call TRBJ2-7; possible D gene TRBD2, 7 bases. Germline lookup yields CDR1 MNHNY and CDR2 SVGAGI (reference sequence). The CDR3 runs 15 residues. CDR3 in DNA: TGTGCCAGCAGAACGGGGGGCGCGTTCTCCTACGAGCGGTACTTC. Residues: CASRTGGAFSYERYF.

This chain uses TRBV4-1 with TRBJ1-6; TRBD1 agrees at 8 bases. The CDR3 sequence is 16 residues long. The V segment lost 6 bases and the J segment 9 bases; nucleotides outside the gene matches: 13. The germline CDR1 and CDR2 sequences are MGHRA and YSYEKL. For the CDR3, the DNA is TGCGCCAGCAGTGTTCAGGGGGCCGGTTTGGGTTCACCCCTCCACTTT. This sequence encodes CASSVQGAGLGSPLHF.

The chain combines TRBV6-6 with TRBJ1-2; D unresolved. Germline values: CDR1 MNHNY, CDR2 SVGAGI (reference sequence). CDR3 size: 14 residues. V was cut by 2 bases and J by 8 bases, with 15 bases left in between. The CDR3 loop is CASSYPHGRGGYTF. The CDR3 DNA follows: TGTGCCAGCAGTTACCCCCACGGCCGGGGAGGCTACACCTTC.

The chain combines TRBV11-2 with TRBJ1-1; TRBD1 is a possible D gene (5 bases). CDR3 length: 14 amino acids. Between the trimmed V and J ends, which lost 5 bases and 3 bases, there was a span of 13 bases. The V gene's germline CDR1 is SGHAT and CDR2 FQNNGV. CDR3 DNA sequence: TGTGCCAGCAGCCACTTCGGGGGAGACACTGAAGCTTTCTTT. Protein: CASSHFGGDTEAFF.

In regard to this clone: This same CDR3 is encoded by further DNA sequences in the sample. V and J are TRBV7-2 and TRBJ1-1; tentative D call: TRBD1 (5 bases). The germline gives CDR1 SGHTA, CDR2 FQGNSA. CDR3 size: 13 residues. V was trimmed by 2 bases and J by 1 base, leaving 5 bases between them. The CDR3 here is CASSLRGNTEAFF. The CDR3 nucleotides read TGTGCCAGCAGCTTAAGGGGGAACACTGAAGCTTTCTTT.

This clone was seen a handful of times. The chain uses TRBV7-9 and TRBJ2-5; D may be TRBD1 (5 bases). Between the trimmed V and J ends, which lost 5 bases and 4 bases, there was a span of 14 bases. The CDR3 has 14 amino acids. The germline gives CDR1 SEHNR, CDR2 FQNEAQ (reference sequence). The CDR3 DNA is TGTGCCAGCAGCGAACGACAGCGAAGAGAGACCCAGTACTTC. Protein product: CASSERQRRETQYF.